This TCR beta chain originates from a study of T cells in Graves' hyperthyroidism and ophthalmopathy. The table lists this clonotype with many counts. What it binds is not known. Study-level findings and limits: Stable hyperthyroidism was separated from ophthalmopathy by a model based on 13 V-J features.

V shed 4 bases and J 8 bases; nucleotides not matched to a gene: 12. The germline V gene encodes CDR1 SQVTM and CDR2 ANQGSEA. The CDR3 extends over 15 amino acids. Amplified TCR beta CDR3 regions derived from RNA transcripts. The study used the HTBI primer set for a first-round RT-PCR of the TCR CDR3. From the multiplex PCR reads, TCRdb called clonotypes with MiXCR, one entry per CDR3 protein. The sample contains 200,000 to 250,000 distinct CDR3 sequences, more than 15% of which appear only once. Sample: blood. This clonotype was obtained from a man aged 50 to 60 with Graves' hyperthyroidism. This chain connects TRBV29-1 to TRBJ2-1, with 9 bases fitting TRBD2. DNA of the CDR3: TGCAGCGTTGTGGGCACTAGCGGGCAGGGGTATGAGCAGTTCTTC. It codes for CSVVGTSGQGYEQFF.